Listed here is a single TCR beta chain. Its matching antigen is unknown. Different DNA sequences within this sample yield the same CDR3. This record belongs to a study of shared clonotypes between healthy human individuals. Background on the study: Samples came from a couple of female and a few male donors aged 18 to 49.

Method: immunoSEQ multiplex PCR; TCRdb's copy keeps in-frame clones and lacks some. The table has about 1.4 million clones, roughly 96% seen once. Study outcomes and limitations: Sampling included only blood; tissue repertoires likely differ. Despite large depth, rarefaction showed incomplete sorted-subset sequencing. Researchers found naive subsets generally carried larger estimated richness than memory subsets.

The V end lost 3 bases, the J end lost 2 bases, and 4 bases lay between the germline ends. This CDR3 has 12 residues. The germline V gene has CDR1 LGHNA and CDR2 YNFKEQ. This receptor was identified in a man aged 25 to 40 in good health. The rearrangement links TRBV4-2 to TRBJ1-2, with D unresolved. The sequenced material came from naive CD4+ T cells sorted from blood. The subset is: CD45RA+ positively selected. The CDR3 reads CASSQGNYGYTF. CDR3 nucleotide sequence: TGTGCCAGCAGCCAGGGGAACTATGGCTACACCTTC.